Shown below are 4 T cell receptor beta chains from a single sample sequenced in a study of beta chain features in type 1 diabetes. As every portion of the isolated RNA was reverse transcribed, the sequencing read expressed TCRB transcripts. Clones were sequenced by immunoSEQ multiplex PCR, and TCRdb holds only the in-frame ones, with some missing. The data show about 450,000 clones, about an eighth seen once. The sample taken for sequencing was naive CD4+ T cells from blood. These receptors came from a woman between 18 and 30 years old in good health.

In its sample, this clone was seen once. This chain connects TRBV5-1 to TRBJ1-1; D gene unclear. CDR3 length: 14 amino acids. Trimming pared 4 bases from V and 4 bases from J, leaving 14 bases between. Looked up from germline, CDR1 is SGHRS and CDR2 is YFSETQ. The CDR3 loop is CASSLYGPSTEAFF. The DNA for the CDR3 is TGCGCCAGCAGCCTCTACGGACCTAGCACTGAAGCTTTCTTT.

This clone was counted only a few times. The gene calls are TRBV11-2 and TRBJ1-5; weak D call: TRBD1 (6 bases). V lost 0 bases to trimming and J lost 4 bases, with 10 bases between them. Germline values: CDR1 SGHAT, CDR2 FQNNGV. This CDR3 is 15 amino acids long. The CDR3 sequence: CASSLERGSNQPQHF. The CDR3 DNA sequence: TGTGCCAGCAGCTTAGAAAGGGGGTCGAATCAGCCCCAGCATTTT.

The CDR3 region is CATTQGTSQETQYF. In DNA form, the CDR3 reads TGTGCCACCACACAAGGGACTAGTCAAGAGACCCAGTACTTC. V is TRBV2 and J is TRBJ2-5; 8 bases fit TRBD2. Germline lookup yields CDR1 SNHLY and CDR2 FYNNEI. The CDR3 covers 14 residues. The V segment lost 10 bases and the J segment 2 bases; nucleotides outside the gene matches: 9.

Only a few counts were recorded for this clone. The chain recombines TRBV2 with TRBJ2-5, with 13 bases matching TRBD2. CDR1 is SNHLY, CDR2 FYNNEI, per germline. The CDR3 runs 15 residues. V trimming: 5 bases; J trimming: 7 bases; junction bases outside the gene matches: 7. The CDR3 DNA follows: TGTGCCAGCAGTAAAACTAGCGGGGGGGCAGGGACCCAGTACTTC. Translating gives CASSKTSGGAGTQYF.